The 20 T cell receptor beta chains below all came from one sample that was sequenced in a study of identical twins. TCRdb reanalysed the 5' RACE reads using MiXCR and keeps one entry per CDR3 protein. The data contain 690,000 or so distinct CDR3 sequences, 8.5% to 9.5% of them singletons. The sample also formed part of further work on yellow fever vaccine responses in identical twins.

The material sequenced was PBMCs. These receptors were obtained from a young woman in good health.

V gene TRBV9 combines with J gene TRBJ2-5, with 11 bases matching TRBD2. J lost 4 bases, V lost 0 bases, and 5 bases had no gene match. The CDR3 is 16 amino acids. Per germline, CDR1 SGDLS and CDR2 YYNGEE. CDR3 sequence reads: CASSVEGSGGAETQYF. The DNA of the CDR3 is TGTGCCAGCAGCGTAGAAGGTAGCGGGGGGGCAGAGACCCAGTACTTC.

The gene calls are TRBV20-1 and TRBJ2-5; the match to TRBD2 covers 9 bases. V shed 3 bases and J 4 bases; nucleotides not matched to a gene: 3. Germline V gene sequence: CDR1 DFQATT, CDR2 SNEGSKA (reference sequence). The CDR3 extends over 13 amino acids. The CDR3 nucleotides read TGCAGTGCTAGGGCGGGAGGGACAGAGACCCAGTACTTC. Amino acids: CSARAGGTETQYF.

The rearrangement uses TRBV7-8 and TRBJ2-3, with D perhaps TRBD1 or TRBD2 (6 bases each). V was cut by 6 bases and J by 0 bases, with 19 bases left in between. This CDR3 has 17 residues. From germline, CDR1 is SGHVS and CDR2 FQNEAQ. The CDR3 loop reads CASRALEGGSSTDTQYF. In DNA form, the CDR3 reads TGTGCCAGCAGAGCCCTAGAGGGGGGATCTAGCACAGATACGCAGTATTTT.

The chain combines TRBV11-2 with TRBJ2-2; 13 bases fit TRBD2. The CDR3 is made up of 16 amino acids. V was pared by 5 bases and J by 5 bases, with 5 bases of the junction left unmatched. Germline values: CDR1 SGHAT, CDR2 FQNNGV. The CDR3 bases are TGTGCCAGCAGCCAAGGACTAGCGGGAGCTACCGGGGAGCTGTTTTTT. Amino acids: CASSQGLAGATGELFF.

This clonotype was found a few times. This sequence joins TRBV20-1 and TRBJ2-6; 9 bases match TRBD1. The CDR3 runs to 17 residues. V was clipped by 3 bases and J by 4 bases; unmatched bases: 10. Looked up from germline, CDR1 is DFQATT and CDR2 is SNEGSKA (reference sequence). The CDR3 nucleotides are TGCAGTGCTAGCCCCCGGGACAGGGTGTACGGGGCCAACGTCCTGACTTTC. It encodes CSASPRDRVYGANVLTF.

In this sample, this clonotype turned up a few times. The chain carries TRBV5-1 and TRBJ1-4, with a tentative D call TRBD1 (6 bases). CDR1 SGHRS and CDR2 YFSETQ come from the germline V gene. The CDR3 length is 16 residues. Trimming stripped 6 bases from V and 4 bases from J, with 19 bases between. The CDR3 sequence is CASTLTGGQINEKLFF. The CDR3 DNA reads as TGCGCCAGCACGCTGACGGGCGGACAGATTAATGAAAAACTGTTTTTT.

In its sample, this clonotype was seen a few times. The chain employs TRBV7-2 and TRBJ2-2; possible D gene TRBD1, 5 bases. Per germline, CDR1 SGHTA and CDR2 FQGNSA. Trimming took off 5 bases at V and 5 bases at J, with 12 bases between the two ends. The CDR3 is 14 residues long. The CDR3 bases are TGTGCCAGCAGCCCCACCGGACAAACCGGGGAGCTGTTTTTT. Protein: CASSPTGQTGELFF.

The chain recombines TRBV10-3 with TRBJ1-5, with D possibly being TRBD1 (6 bases). V lost 6 bases to trimming and J lost 4 bases, with 16 bases between them. Per germline, CDR1 ENHRY and CDR2 SYGVKD. The CDR3 covers 15 residues. The CDR3 DNA sequence: TGTGCCATCAGCCAAGGGGGGCAGAGGAATCAGCCCCAGCATTTT. Amino acids: CAISQGGQRNQPQHF.

This clonotype was seen many times. Possible read error: a much larger clone is one base away. The V and J genes are TRBV12-3 or TRBV12-4 and TRBJ2-6; the match to TRBD1 covers 12 bases. The CDR3 sequence is 19 residues long. CDR3 DNA: TGTGCCCGCAGTCCCAGCCCGGGACAGGGGGCCGGAAGGGCCAACGTCCTGACTTTC. Protein product: CARSPSPGQGAGRANVLTF.

As for this clonotype: The CDR3 does not close with the conserved phenylalanine or tryptophan, likely indicating a read error. The chain is built from TRBV7-3 and TRBJ2-1; possibly TRBD2 for D (7 bases). Trimming took off 5 bases at V and 6 bases at J, with 11 bases between the two ends. The CDR3 runs to 13 residues. Germline V gene lookup returns CDR1 SGHTA and CDR2 FQGTGA. Here the CDR3 reads CASSQGGGNEQFL. The DNA for the CDR3 is TGTGCCAGCAGCCAAGGGGGGGGCAATGAGCAGTTCCTC.

This clonotype was detected only a few times. The V call is TRBV3-1, the J call TRBJ2-3, with a weak D call TRBD2 (6 bases). The CDR3 has 14 residues. Trimming took 4 bases from V and 2 from J, leaving 10 bases between them. Germline V gives CDR1 LGHDT, CDR2 YNNKEL (reference sequence). CDR3 protein: CASSRGGITDTQYF. In nucleotides, the CDR3 is TGTGCCAGCAGCCGAGGCGGGATCACAGATACGCAGTATTTT.

In its sample, this clonotype was seen many times. The J gene is TRBJ2-1, the V gene TRBV29-1, with a weak D call TRBD2 (5 bases). CDR1 SQVTM and CDR2 ANQGSEA come from the germline V gene. This CDR3 spans 12 amino acids. The V end lost 7 bases, the J end lost 5 bases, and 12 bases lay between the germline ends. The CDR3 loop is CSALDWDNEQFF. The CDR3 DNA reads as TGCAGCGCATTGGACTGGGACAATGAGCAGTTCTTC.

The chain links TRBV18 to TRBJ2-7; TRBD2 aligns across 9 bases. This CDR3 has 15 amino acids. Per the germline V gene, CDR1 is KGHSH and CDR2 is LQKENI. The V and J ends lost 0 bases and 2 bases, in that order; junction bases with no gene match: 2. The CDR3: CASSPPAGGPYEQYF. The CDR3 coding sequence is TGTGCCAGCTCACCACCAGCGGGAGGTCCCTACGAGCAGTACTTC.

This clonotype was counted between two and nine times. The chain links TRBV27 to TRBJ1-4, with 7 bases matching TRBD1. With V trimmed by 3 bases and J by 7 bases, 5 bases remained unmatched. Germline values: CDR1 MNHEY, CDR2 SMNVEV (reference sequence). The CDR3 consists of 14 residues. The CDR3 sequence: CASSFEGGGEKLFF. The CDR3 DNA reads as TGTGCCAGCAGTTTTGAAGGGGGCGGTGAAAAACTGTTTTTT. Full variable domain (rest looked up from reference TRBV27 and TRBJ1-4): EAQVTQNPRYLITVTGKKLTVTCSQNMNHEYMSWYRQDPGLGLRQIYYSMNVEVTDKGDVPEGYKVSRKEKRNFPLILESPSPNQTSLYFCASSFEGGGEKLFFGSGTQLSVL.

The J gene is TRBJ2-5, the V gene TRBV20-1; D call uncertain. The V gene lost 0 bases and the J gene lost 1 base, with 9 bases spanning the gap. This CDR3 comprises 14 residues. The germline CDR1 and CDR2 sequences are DFQATT and SNEGSKA (reference sequence). CDR3 loop: CSARDRRFQETQYF. For the CDR3, the DNA is TGCAGTGCTAGAGATCGACGGTTCCAAGAGACCCAGTACTTC.

This clonotype appeared a few times. The chain joins TRBV5-1 to TRBJ2-7; TRBD2 agrees at 13 bases. The germline gives CDR1 SGHRS, CDR2 YFSETQ. J lost 3 bases, V lost 4 bases, and 7 bases had no gene match. The CDR3 totals 16 residues. CDR3 sequence (DNA): TGCGCCAGCAGCCCCGGACTAGCGGGAGTCGGCTACGAGCAGTACTTC. Its translation is CASSPGLAGVGYEQYF. Based on the CDR3 plus reference TRBV5-1 and TRBJ2-7, the full variable domain is KAGVTQTPRYLIKTRGQQVTLSCSPISGHRSVSWYQQTPGQGLQFLFEYFSETQRNKGNFPGRFSGRQFSNSRSEMNVSTLELGDSALYLCASSPGLAGVGYEQYFGPGTRLTVT.

This clonotype was recorded a few times. V is TRBV20-1 and J is TRBJ1-5, with unresolved D. CDR3 size: 19 residues. The V end lost 0 bases, the J end lost 5 bases, and 26 bases lay between the germline ends. Germline CDR1 and CDR2: DFQATT and SNEGSKA (reference sequence). This CDR3 reads CSARDLPRILTEEDQPQHF. As DNA, the CDR3 is TGCAGTGCTAGAGATTTACCCCGAATCCTGACGGAGGAAGATCAGCCCCAGCATTTT.

This clonotype was counted only a few times. This chain connects TRBV28 to TRBJ1-5; TRBD1 might be the D (5 bases). V was cut by 6 bases and J by 0 bases, with 15 bases left in between. The CDR3 is made up of 16 amino acids. Germline V gene lookup returns CDR1 MDHEN and CDR2 SYDVKM. The CDR3 nucleotides are TGTGCCAGCAGCGTGAGTTGGGGACCTAGCAATCAGCCCCAGCATTTT. It translates to CASSVSWGPSNQPQHF.

This clonotype was counted only a few times. CDR3 sequence reads: CASSRKGGVLNNEQFF. The CDR3 nucleotides are TGTGCCAGCAGCCGGAAGGGCGGGGTGTTGAACAATGAGCAGTTCTTC. The chain couples TRBV7-9 to TRBJ2-1, with D possibly TRBD2 on 6 matching bases. The length of the CDR3 is 16 residues. CDR1 and CDR2 from the germline V gene are SEHNR and FQNEAQ (reference sequence). V lost 5 bases and J 5 bases, leaving 19 bases between the germline ends.

This clonotype was detected a few times. This sequence joins TRBV2 and TRBJ1-6, with 10 positions matching TRBD1. Unmatched junction bases numbered 3, after V lost 7 bases and J lost 6 bases. The germline V gene has CDR1 SNHLY and CDR2 FYNNEI. The CDR3 sequence is 14 residues long. The CDR3 spells CASIRQGANSPLHF. Here the CDR3 DNA reads TGTGCCAGCATCCGACAGGGGGCTAATTCACCCCTCCACTTT.